These 14 T cell receptor beta chains came from one sample sequenced in a study of T cells in women clearing cervical HPV infection. TCRdb's copy holds only in-frame clones and misses some; the assay was immunoSEQ multiplex PCR. The table for this sample gives about 36,000 clones. Source material: blood buffy coat. These receptor sequences come from a woman aged 18 to 75 with a cervical HPV16 infection that either progressed to CIN3+ or cleared (not recorded which).

Worth noting for this clone: The CDR3 goes on 3 residues after the read ends, and that part is filled in from the germline J gene. The chain couples TRBV20-1 to TRBJ1-1; TRBD1 agrees at 7 bases. CDR3 length: 15 amino acids. CDR1 DFQATT and CDR2 SNEGSKA come from the germline V gene (reference sequence). After removal of 0 bases from V and 0 bases from J, the junction contained 4 bases not matched to a gene. CDR3 DNA (partial): TGCAGTGCTAGAGATCCTGGACAGGTGAACACTGAA. Amino acid sequence: CSARDPGQVNTE. The whole CDR3 protein is CSARDPGQVNTEAFF.

About this clone itself: The read ends 3 residues early relative to the CDR3; the germline J gene fills the gap. The chain employs TRBV5-1 and TRBJ2-7; 12 nucleotides agree with TRBD2. The CDR3 extends over 18 amino acids. The germline V gene encodes CDR1 SGHRS and CDR2 YFSETQ. Trimming removed 4 bases from V and 0 bases from J; junction bases left unmatched: 11. The sequenced CDR3 bases are TGCGCCAGCAGCACGGCTACTAGCGGGGGGACCTTCTCCTACGAG. Translating gives CASSTATSGGTFSYE. The whole CDR3 is CASSTATSGGTFSYEQYF.

Notes on this clone: A read error may account for a junction end that differs from germline. Read sequence stops 3 residues before the CDR3 end, and the germline J gene provides the missing end. Additional DNA sequences in this sample encode the identical CDR3. The chain combines TRBV2 with TRBJ1-3, with D possibly matching TRBD1 (5 bases). Germline V gives CDR1 SNHLY, CDR2 FYNNEI. The CDR3 totals 13 residues. CDR3 sequence reads: CASLRGSGNTIYF. CDR3 DNA (partial): TGTGCCAGCTTGAGGGGCTCTGGAAACACG.

Worth noting for this clone: Read coverage stops 3 residues before the CDR3 terminus; the germline J gene supplies the remainder. The J gene is TRBJ2-5, the V gene TRBV20-1; the D gene is possibly TRBD2 (5 bases). The CDR3 length is 11 residues. Germline-derived CDR1 and CDR2 are DFQATT and SNEGSKA (reference sequence). V lost 3 bases, J lost 5 bases, and 7 bases lay in between. The CDR3 bases that were read are TGCAGTGCTAGGGGCGGGGAGACC. Translated: CSARGGET. The CDR3, in full, reads CSARGGETQYF.

Notes on this clone: The read ends 3 residues early relative to the CDR3; the germline J gene fills the gap. The chain is built from TRBV2 and TRBJ1-1, with unresolved D. Looked up from germline, CDR1 is SNHLY and CDR2 is FYNNEI. This CDR3 has 14 amino acids. Trimming removed 7 bases at V and 1 base at J, with 13 bases between. CDR3 sequence reads: CASNSAVGNTEAFF. CDR3 bases read: TGTGCCAGCAACTCGGCGGTGGGGAACACTGAA.

With regard to this clone: Read coverage stops 3 residues before the CDR3 terminus; the germline J gene supplies the remainder. V usage is TRBV18 and J usage is TRBJ2-3; possibly TRBD2 for D (6 bases). V was pared by 2 bases and J by 0 bases, with 9 bases between. Germline V gene lookup returns CDR1 KGHSH and CDR2 LQKENI. This CDR3 has 15 residues. The CDR3 DNA, read in part, is TGTGCCAGCTCACCAGCGGGGACTAGCACAGATACG. Translation: CASSPAGTSTDT. The entire CDR3 sequence reads CASSPAGTSTDTQYF.

As to this clone: The read falls 3 residues short of the CDR3 end, and the missing part is taken from the germline J gene. The chain recombines TRBV19 with TRBJ2-4; 11 bases agree with TRBD1. The CDR3 loop spans 15 amino acids. Germline CDR1 LNHDA, CDR2 SQIVND (reference sequence). The CDR3 DNA, read in part, is TGTGCCAGTATTGGGACAGGGGGATCGTTTGTAGGT. Translating it yields CASIGTGGSFVG. From start to end, the CDR3 is CASIGTGGSFVGQYF.

Concerning this clone: Read coverage stops 3 residues before the CDR3 terminus; the germline J gene supplies the remainder. This chain links TRBV30 with TRBJ1-2; D ambiguous. Germline V lookup: CDR1 GTSNPN, CDR2 SVGIG (reference sequence). This CDR3 has 12 amino acids. The CDR3: CASRGVSYDYTF. Partial CDR3 DNA: TGTGCCTCTCGGGGAGTCTCCTACGAC.

A remark on this clone: The CDR3 end falls 3 residues outside the read, so it is completed with the germline J gene. The chain is built from TRBV20-1 and TRBJ1-2, with D uncertain. Germline-derived CDR1 and CDR2 are DFQATT and SNEGSKA (reference sequence). This CDR3 is 15 amino acids long. The CDR3 bases that were read are TGCAGTGCTAGAGTCCCTAGCGGGGTCCAAGAGACC. It codes for CSARVPSGVQET. The CDR3 in full is CSARVPSGVQETYTF.

In the case of this clone: With the read ending 3 residues before the CDR3 end, the germline J gene is used to fill in that end. This chain links TRBV9 with TRBJ2-1; 8 bases map to TRBD1. The CDR3 has 17 amino acids. The V segment lost 3 bases and the J segment 3 bases; nucleotides outside the gene matches: 11. Germline V gives CDR1 SGDLS, CDR2 YYNGEE. The CDR3 loop reads CASSASSRTGSYNEQFF. Partial CDR3 DNA: TGTGCCAGCAGCGCGAGCAGTAGGACAGGGAGCTACAATGAG. Full variable domain (outside the CDR3, taken from reference TRBV9 and TRBJ2-1): DSGVTQTPKHLITATGQRVTLRCSPRSGDLSVYWYQQSLDQGLQFLIQYYNGEERAKGNILERFSAQQFPDLHSELNLSSLELGDSALYFCASSASSRTGSYNEQFFGPGTRLTVL.

About this clone itself: Read data end 3 residues before the CDR3 end; the end is taken from the germline J gene. The chain carries TRBV6-2 or TRBV6-3 and TRBJ2-1; no clear D. V was pared by 8 bases and J by 5 bases, with 16 bases between. CDR1 MNHEY and CDR2 SVGEGT come from the germline V gene. The CDR3 is made up of 14 amino acids. The CDR3 DNA, read in part, is TGTGCCAGCCGGTTTCCGGGTCAAAACAATGAG. It yields the protein CASRFPGQNNE. From start to end, the CDR3 is CASRFPGQNNEQFF.

This chain's CDR3 is CASSERRGYDYTF. The CDR3 bases that were read are TGTGCCAGCAGTGAACGCAGGGGCTACGAC. The V call is TRBV6-1, the J call TRBJ1-2; maybe TRBD1 (6 bases). The read stops 3 residues short of the end of the CDR3; the missing end is completed from the germline J gene. Germline CDR1 is MNHNS and CDR2 is SASEGT. The CDR3 extends over 13 amino acids.

Here the CDR3 reads CASSSRLAGPYEQYF. CDR3 DNA (partial): TGCGCCAGCAGCTCCCGACTAGCGGGGCCCTACGAG. The chain employs TRBV5-1 and TRBJ2-7; 11 nucleotides line up with TRBD2. The read stops 3 residues short of the end of the CDR3; the missing end is completed from the germline J gene. This CDR3 spans 15 amino acids. Germline CDR1 SGHRS, CDR2 YFSETQ. J gave up 2 bases and V 3 bases, and 4 bases lay outside the gene matches.

To note about this clone: The read ends 3 residues before the CDR3 terminus; that terminus is restored from the germline J gene. The chain has TRBV7-3 and TRBJ2-3, with TRBD2 matching over 9 bases. This CDR3 comprises 13 residues. In germline, CDR1 is SGHTA, CDR2 FQGTGA. With V trimmed by 8 bases and J by 5 bases, 5 bases remained unmatched. The CDR3: CASGRGGKDTQYF. The CDR3 DNA, read in part, is TGTGCCAGCGGGCGGGGGGGAAAAGATACG.